The next 2 T cell receptor beta chains were all read from a single sample in a study of CD8 T cells in Susac syndrome. RNA totalling roughly 0.45 to 1 ug underwent reverse transcription with random hexamers. TCRdb independently ran MiXCR on the immunoSEQ multiplex PCR reads; one entry per CDR3 protein. The sample has more than 150,000 distinct CDR3 sequences, 92% seen once. Sequencing was done on a sample of CD4+ T cells from PBMCs. These receptors were taken from a human donor in good health.

The chain carries TRBV5-1 and TRBJ2-5; D could derive from TRBD1 or TRBD2 (5 bases each). The CDR3 totals 14 residues. Germline CDR1 and CDR2: SGHRS and YFSETQ. The V end lost 3 bases, the J end lost 7 bases, and 16 bases lay between the germline ends. The CDR3 region is CASSSGTARGTQYF. The CDR3 region has the DNA TGCGCCAGCAGCTCCGGGACGGCAAGAGGGACCCAGTACTTC.

This chain connects TRBV6-1 to TRBJ2-1; 9 bases are shared with TRBD1. Germline V gene data show CDR1 as MNHNS and CDR2 as SASEGT. V lost 6 bases, J lost 5 bases, and 2 bases stayed unmatched. This CDR3 comprises 13 residues. The CDR3 loop is CASRRTGDNEQFF. The DNA of the CDR3 is TGTGCCAGCAGACGGACAGGGGACAATGAGCAGTTCTTC.